Below are 9 T cell receptor beta chains sequenced from a single sample in a study of cytotoxic CD8 clonotypes in ibrutinib-treated CLL. TCRdb's copy holds only in-frame clones and misses some; the assay was immunoSEQ multiplex PCR. The repertoire holds around 310,000 clones, with 70% to 80% as singletons. Sequencing was performed on PBMCs, taken before ibrutinib treatment. The receptors were gathered from a human donor with chronic lymphocytic leukemia.

This clone showed up just a few times. This chain connects TRBV19 to TRBJ2-1; no firm D call. Trimming took 5 bases from V and 4 from J, leaving 9 bases between them. Per germline, CDR1 LNHDA and CDR2 SQIVND (reference sequence). This CDR3 region has 13 residues. The CDR3: CASSGASYNEQFF. The DNA of the CDR3 is TGTGCCAGTAGTGGAGCCTCTTACAATGAGCAGTTCTTC.

V usage is TRBV6-5 and J usage is TRBJ1-1, with TRBD1 matching 8 bases. Germline assignment: CDR1 MNHEY and CDR2 SVGAGI. The trim removed 5 bases at V and 1 base at J, leaving 3 bases unmatched. This CDR3 spans 14 amino acids. The CDR3 spells CASSVTGANTEAFF. The CDR3 nucleotides read TGTGCCAGCAGTGTGACAGGGGCGAACACTGAAGCTTTCTTT.

The table lists this clone with a few counts. The V call is TRBV29-1, the J call TRBJ1-1; D is uncertain. The CDR3 has 12 residues. CDR1 SQVTM and CDR2 ANQGSEA come from the germline V gene. Trimming left V 7 bases short and J 1 base short, with 10 bases between. The CDR3 nucleotides read TGCAGCGCTGGGAGGGCGAACACTGAAGCTTTCTTT. Its translation is CSAGRANTEAFF.

V and J are TRBV9 and TRBJ2-7, with D unclear. Germline values: CDR1 SGDLS, CDR2 YYNGEE. The CDR3 totals 16 residues. The ends were cut back, 1 base at V and 2 bases at J, with 16 bases in the middle. For the CDR3, the DNA is TGTGCCAGCAGCGTACAGCCGAGATCAGGCGCCTACGAGCAGTACTTC. Translation: CASSVQPRSGAYEQYF.

CDR3 residues: CASSFAGNTEAFF. The CDR3 DNA reads TGTGCCAGCAGCTTTGCTGGGAACACTGAAGCTTTCTTT. The chain is built from TRBV5-6 and TRBJ1-1; D is unresolved. V lost 2 bases and J 1 base, leaving 6 bases between the germline ends. The CDR3 contains 13 residues. From germline, CDR1 is SGHDT and CDR2 YYEEEE.

The chain joins TRBV4-1 to TRBJ2-1, with 9 bases identical to TRBD1. The CDR3 totals 16 residues. The germline CDR1 and CDR2 sequences are MGHRA and YSYEKL. V shed 2 bases, J shed 2 bases, and the junction held 4 bases outside the gene matches. In DNA, the CDR3 is TGCGCCAGCAGCCAAAAGGACAGGGGTACCTACAATGAGCAGTTCTTC. Protein: CASSQKDRGTYNEQFF.

The chain combines TRBV4-3 with TRBJ2-7; 8 bases map to TRBD1. Germline V lookup: CDR1 LGHNA, CDR2 YSLEER. Losses at the gene ends were 1 base for V and 3 bases for J; bases not matched to a gene: 11. CDR3 length equals 17 residues. DNA of the CDR3: TGCGCCAGCAGCCAAGGGGTGGACAGGGCCGACGACTACGAGCAGTACTTC. It yields the protein CASSQGVDRADDYEQYF.

This chain uses TRBV4-1 with TRBJ1-1; D is unclear. CDR3 length: 16 amino acids. The V gene's germline CDR1 is MGHRA and CDR2 YSYEKL. V was pared by 0 bases and J by 1 base, with 12 bases between. The CDR3 reads CASSQEPSQRNTEAFF. The CDR3 DNA sequence: TGCGCCAGCAGCCAAGAACCATCTCAGAGGAACACTGAAGCTTTCTTT.

The chain is built from TRBV7-9 and TRBJ2-3; D might be TRBD1 (6 bases). There are 14 residues in the CDR3. The germline gives CDR1 SEHNR, CDR2 FQNEAQ (reference sequence). V lost 5 bases, J lost 4 bases, and 13 bases lay in between. CDR3 loop: CASSALTGPDTQYF. DNA of the CDR3: TGTGCCAGCAGCGCCCTCACAGGGCCAGATACGCAGTATTTT.